The 17 T cell receptor beta chains below all came from one sample that was sequenced in a study of blood T cell repertoires in COVID-19. The data were produced by immunoSEQ multiplex PCR, yet TCRdb's version contains in-frame clones alone and is incomplete. The sample has 53,000 or so clones; 76% are singletons. The sequencing sample was made of peripheral blood. All receptors come from a man between 45 and 60 years old with active or convalescent COVID-19.

This sequence joins TRBV3-1 (or the pseudogene TRBV3-2) and TRBJ2-2; TRBD2 might be the D (6 bases). The germline CDR1 and CDR2 sequences are LGHDT and YNNKEL (reference sequence). The CDR3 has 16 amino acids. Trimming left V 0 bases short and J 4 bases short, with 12 bases between. The DNA for the CDR3 is TGTGCCAGCAGCCAAGAACGCGGGGTTGCCACCGGGGAGCTGTTTTTT. Its protein is CASSQERGVATGELFF.

The chain is built from TRBV19 and TRBJ1-1; 7 bases are a match to TRBD1. V was clipped by 6 bases and J by 10 bases; unmatched bases: 5. The CDR3 sequence is 11 residues long. Germline loops: CDR1 LNHDA, CDR2 SQIVND (reference sequence). CDR3 DNA: TGTGCCAGTAGAGTTGACAGGGCAGCTTTCTTT. Amino acid sequence: CASRVDRAAFF.

The chain combines TRBV27 with TRBJ1-1, with D unclear. The CDR3 has 14 residues. Germline CDR1 is MNHEY and CDR2 is SMNVEV (reference sequence). V was trimmed by 6 bases and J by 1 base, leaving 12 bases between them. The CDR3 reads CASRPHGGNTEAFF. The DNA of the CDR3 is TGTGCCAGCAGACCTCATGGAGGGAACACTGAAGCTTTCTTT.

This sequence joins TRBV7-3 and TRBJ2-5; 8 nucleotides line up with TRBD1. The CDR3 is 14 amino acids. Germline V gene lookup returns CDR1 SGHTA and CDR2 FQGTGA. Losses at the gene ends were 2 bases for V and 5 bases for J; bases not matched to a gene: 4. The CDR3: CASSLGRTGETQYF. The CDR3, as DNA: TGTGCCAGCAGCTTAGGAAGGACAGGGGAGACCCAGTACTTC.

The genes are TRBV7-3 and TRBJ1-1; D is ambiguous. The CDR3 extends over 13 amino acids. The germline V gene encodes CDR1 SGHTA and CDR2 FQGTGA. V lost 4 bases and J lost 5, with 11 bases in between. Here the CDR3 reads CASSSERETEAFF. Here the CDR3 DNA reads TGTGCCAGCAGCTCCGAGCGGGAAACTGAAGCTTTCTTT.

This chain links TRBV6-5 with TRBJ1-2; maybe TRBD1 (5 bases). Germline values: CDR1 MNHEY, CDR2 SVGAGI. Trimming shortened V by 7 bases and J by 2 bases, and 11 bases separated the two germline ends. This CDR3 spans 13 amino acids. In nucleotides, the CDR3 is TGTGCCAGCACGCCCGGGGGGAACTATGGCTACACCTTC. This sequence encodes CASTPGGNYGYTF.

The V gene is TRBV15, the J gene TRBJ2-3, with a weak D call TRBD1 (6 bases). The CDR3 extends over 16 amino acids. Germline lookup yields CDR1 LNHNV and CDR2 YYDKDF (reference sequence). Trimming shortened V by 0 bases and J by 2 bases, and 12 bases separated the two germline ends. This CDR3 reads CATSRDRGTLTDTQYF. As DNA, the CDR3 is TGTGCCACCAGCAGAGATAGGGGGACCCTCACAGATACGCAGTATTTT.

The rearrangement uses TRBV10-3 and TRBJ1-3; 7 nucleotides line up with TRBD1. Germline CDR1 ENHRY, CDR2 SYGVKD. CDR3 length equals 15 residues. Trimming at V came to 10 bases and at J to 0 bases, leaving 9 bases not matched to a gene. The CDR3 DNA reads TGTGCCACCCAGACAGGGCTGAGCTCTGGAAACACCATATATTTT. It yields the protein CATQTGLSSGNTIYF.

This rearrangement joins TRBV13 to TRBJ2-1; D remains unclear. The CDR3 loop spans 13 amino acids. V lost 2 bases to trimming and J lost 7 bases, with 9 bases between them. Germline V gives CDR1 PRHDT, CDR2 FYEKMQ (reference sequence). The CDR3 spells CASSLSRSNEQFF. CDR3 in DNA: TGTGCCAGCAGCTTATCCCGGTCTAATGAGCAGTTCTTC.

The chain carries TRBV13 and TRBJ2-2; perhaps TRBD2 as D (6 bases). Germline assignment: CDR1 PRHDT and CDR2 FYEKMQ (reference sequence). This CDR3 spans 17 amino acids. The V end lost 1 base, the J end lost 0 bases, and 12 bases lay between the germline ends. The CDR3: CASSLDLAGTNTGELFF. The DNA for the CDR3 is TGTGCCAGCAGCTTAGATCTTGCGGGGACGAACACCGGGGAGCTGTTTTTT.

This rearrangement joins TRBV27 to TRBJ2-7, with D tentatively TRBD1 (6 bases). Per the germline V gene, CDR1 is MNHEY and CDR2 is SMNVEV (reference sequence). V was trimmed by 0 bases and J by 3 bases, leaving 12 bases between them. CDR3 length equals 15 residues. As DNA, the CDR3 is TGTGCCAGCAGTTTATCCACCGTAGGGGGCTACGAGCAGTACTTC. Translated: CASSLSTVGGYEQYF.

V and J are TRBV29-1 and TRBJ2-5, with D possibly being TRBD2 (5 bases). Trimming cost V 3 bases and J 2 bases, with 10 bases left between them. Germline lookup yields CDR1 SQVTM and CDR2 ANQGSEA. CDR3 length equals 13 residues. CDR3 region: CSVEVAFQETQYF. DNA for the CDR3: TGCAGCGTTGAGGTAGCGTTTCAAGAGACCCAGTACTTC. Looking up the rest from reference TRBV29-1 and TRBJ2-5 gives the full variable domain: SAVISQKPSRDICQRGTSLTIQCQVDSQVTMMFWYRQQPGQSLTLIATANQGSEATYESGFVIDKFPISRPNLTFSTLTVSNMSPEDSSIYLCSVEVAFQETQYFGPGTRLLVL.

V and J are TRBV12-3 or TRBV12-4 and TRBJ1-6, with D perhaps matching TRBD1 (6 bases). The CDR3 is 13 residues long. Trimming removed 5 bases at V and 10 bases at J, with 12 bases between. The CDR3 region has the DNA TGTGCCAGCAGTCTAGGACAGTACTCACCCCTCCACTTT. This translates into CASSLGQYSPLHF.

V and J are TRBV5-1 and TRBJ1-6; D is undetermined. V lost 0 bases and J lost 8, with 12 bases in between. The CDR3 length is 15 residues. CDR1 is SGHRS, CDR2 YFSETQ, per germline. This CDR3 reads CASSLVGQDDSPLHF. DNA of the CDR3: TGCGCCAGCAGCTTGGTGGGCCAGGATGATTCACCCCTCCACTTT.

The gene calls are TRBV3-1 (or the pseudogene TRBV3-2) and TRBJ1-3; 7 nucleotides line up with TRBD1. V shed 4 bases, J shed 0 bases, and the junction held 3 bases outside the gene matches. Germline values: CDR1 LGHDT, CDR2 YNNKEL (reference sequence). The CDR3 has 15 residues. For the CDR3, the DNA is TGTGCCAGCAGCCCGGACAGGACCTCTGGAAACACCATATATTTT. Translating gives CASSPDRTSGNTIYF.

The chain links TRBV10-3 to TRBJ1-1; the D is unclear. V was trimmed by 3 bases and J by 1 base, leaving 12 bases between them. The CDR3 runs 15 residues. Germline CDR1 is ENHRY and CDR2 is SYGVKD. The CDR3 protein is CAISDGESKNTEAFF. For the CDR3, the DNA is TGTGCCATCAGTGACGGTGAATCTAAGAACACTGAAGCTTTCTTT.

The chain carries TRBV7-2 and TRBJ1-2; weak D call: TRBD1 (6 bases). V dropped 5 bases and J dropped 4 bases, with 17 bases sitting between them. This CDR3 spans 15 amino acids. In germline, CDR1 is SGHTA, CDR2 FQGNSA. CDR3 in DNA: TGTGCCAGCAGCATCTCCCCGGGACACCCCTATGGCTACACCTTC. Protein: CASSISPGHPYGYTF.